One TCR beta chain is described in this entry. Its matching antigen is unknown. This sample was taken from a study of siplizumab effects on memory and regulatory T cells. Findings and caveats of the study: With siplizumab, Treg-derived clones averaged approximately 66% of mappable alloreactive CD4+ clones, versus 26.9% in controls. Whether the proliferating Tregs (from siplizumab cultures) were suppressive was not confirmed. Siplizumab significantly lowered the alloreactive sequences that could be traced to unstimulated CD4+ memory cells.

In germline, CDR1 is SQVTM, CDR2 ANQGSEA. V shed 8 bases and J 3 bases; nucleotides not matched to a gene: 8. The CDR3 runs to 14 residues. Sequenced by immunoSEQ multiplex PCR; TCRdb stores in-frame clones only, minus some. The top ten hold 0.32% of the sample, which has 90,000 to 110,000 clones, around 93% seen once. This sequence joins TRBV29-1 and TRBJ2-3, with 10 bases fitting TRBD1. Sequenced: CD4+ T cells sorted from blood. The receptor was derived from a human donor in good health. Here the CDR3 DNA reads TGCAGCAACTCCGGGACAGGGGAGACAGATACGCAGTATTTT. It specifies CSNSGTGETDTQYF.